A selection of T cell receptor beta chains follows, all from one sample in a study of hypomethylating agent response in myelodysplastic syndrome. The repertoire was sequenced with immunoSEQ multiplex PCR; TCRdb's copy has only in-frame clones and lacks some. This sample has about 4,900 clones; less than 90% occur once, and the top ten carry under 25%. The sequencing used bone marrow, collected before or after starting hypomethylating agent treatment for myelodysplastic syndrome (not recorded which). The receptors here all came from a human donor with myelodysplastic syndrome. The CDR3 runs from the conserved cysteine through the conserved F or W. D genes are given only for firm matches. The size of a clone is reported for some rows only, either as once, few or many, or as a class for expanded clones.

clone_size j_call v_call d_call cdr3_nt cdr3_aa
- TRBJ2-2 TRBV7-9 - TGTGCCAGCAGCTTGGCCAACTTGAACACCGGGGAGCTGTTTTTT CASSLANLNTGELFF
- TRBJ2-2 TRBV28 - TGTGCCAGCAGTTTAAACAGGGAGCTGTTTTTT CASSLNRELFF
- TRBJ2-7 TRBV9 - TGTGCCAGCAGCGTAGAGGTTTGGCCCTACGAGCAGTACTTC CASSVEVWPYEQYF
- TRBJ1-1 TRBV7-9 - TGTGCCAGCGAGGGGACCCTCGGCACTGAAGCTTTCTTT CASEGTLGTEAFF
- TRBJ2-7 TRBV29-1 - TGCAGCGTTGAGAACCGGGACGGCCGCTCCTACGAGCAGTACTTC CSVENRDGRSYEQYF
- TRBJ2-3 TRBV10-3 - TGTGCCATCAGTGAGTCGACTGGGCATACGCAGTATTTT CAISESTGHTQYF
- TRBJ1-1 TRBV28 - TGTGCCAGCAGTCTCACGGGACCGGGGAACACTGAAGCTTTCTTT CASSLTGPGNTEAFF
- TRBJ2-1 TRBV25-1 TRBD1 TGTGCCAGCAGTGTAGGGACAGGGAGTCACAATGAGCAGTTCTTC CASSVGTGSHNEQFF
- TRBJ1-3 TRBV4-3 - TGCGCCAGCAGCCAACCGGAGAGGCTGAGGACTGGAAACACCATATATTTT CASSQPERLRTGNTIYF
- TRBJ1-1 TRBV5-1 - TGCGCCAGCAGCTTGGCCGTGGTCGGTGAAGGTGGCACTGAAGCTTTCTTT CASSLAVVGEGGTEAFF
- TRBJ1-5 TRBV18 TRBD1 TGTGCCAGCTCAAGTATTGGACAGGGGGAAAAGCCCCAGCATTTT CASSSIGQGEKPQHF
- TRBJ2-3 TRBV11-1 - TGTGCCAGCAGCTTATGGATAGCGGCTACAGATACGCAGTATTTT CASSLWIAATDTQYF
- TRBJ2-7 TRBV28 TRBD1 TGTGCCAGCGGCAAGGGACAGTTAGTATACGAGCAGTACTTC CASGKGQLVYEQYF
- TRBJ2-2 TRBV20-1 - TGCAGTGGGAGGGGTTCCGGGGAGCTGTTTTTT CSGRGSGELFF
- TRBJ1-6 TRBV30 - TGTGCCTGTACAGGGTATAATTCACCCCTCCACTTT CACTGYNSPLHF
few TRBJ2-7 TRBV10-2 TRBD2 TGCGCCAGCATAACAGCGGGGAGGATTTTTGAGCAGTACTTC CASITAGRIFEQYF
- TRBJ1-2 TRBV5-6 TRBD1 TGTGCCAGCAGCCAGGGGGACAGGGACTATGGCTACACCTTC CASSQGDRDYGYTF
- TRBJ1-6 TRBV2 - TGTGCCAGCAGTGAAATTAGGTACTATAATTCACCCCTCCACTTT CASSEIRYYNSPLHF
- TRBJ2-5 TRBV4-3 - TGCGCCAGCAGCCAAGACACTAGCCCACAAGAGACCCAGTACTTC CASSQDTSPQETQYF
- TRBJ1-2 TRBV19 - TGTGCCAGTAGTATAGATCGAACAGGGTTAAACGATGGCTACACCTTC CASSIDRTGLNDGYTF
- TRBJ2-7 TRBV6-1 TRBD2 TGTGCCAGCAGTGAAATGGGGCTGGGACTAGCTTTCTACGAGCAGTACTTC CASSEMGLGLAFYEQYF
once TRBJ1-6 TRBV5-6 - TGTGCCAGCAGCTCCCGGAGGGGAGGGCGCGGTTCACCCCTCCACTTT CASSSRRGGRGSPLHF
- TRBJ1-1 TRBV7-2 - TGTGCCAGCAGGAAGGGAGGGCCGAGTTACACTGAAGCTTTCTTT CASRKGGPSYTEAFF
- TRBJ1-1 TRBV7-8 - TGTGCCAGCAGCTTATACGGGGGGCCTTCGAACACTGAAGCTTTCTTT CASSLYGGPSNTEAFF
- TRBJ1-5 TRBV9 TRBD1 TGTGCCAGCAGCGTAGGGGACAGTGGTGTTAGTCAGCCCCAGCATTTT CASSVGDSGVSQPQHF
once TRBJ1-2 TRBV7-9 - TGTGCCAGCAGCTTCGACCCGTGGGAGGGCTACACCTTC CASSFDPWEGYTF
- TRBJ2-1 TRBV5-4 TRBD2 TGTGCCAGCAGCCCTGGTGGTCTAGCGGGGGGCAATGAGCAGTTCTTC CASSPGGLAGGNEQFF
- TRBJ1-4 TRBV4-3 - TGCGCCAGCAGCCAAGATAGGGCTGAAAAACTGTTTTTT CASSQDRAEKLFF
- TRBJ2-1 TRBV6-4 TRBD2 TGTGCCAGCAGTGTCGGCCTAGCGGTCTACAATGAGCAGTTCTTC CASSVGLAVYNEQFF
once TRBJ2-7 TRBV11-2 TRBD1 TGTGCCAGCAGCTCGGGGACAGGGATGTCCTACGAGCAGTACTTC CASSSGTGMSYEQYF
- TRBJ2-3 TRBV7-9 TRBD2 TGTGCCAGCAGCTTAAGAGCGGGAGCTACAGATACGCAGTATTTT CASSLRAGATDTQYF
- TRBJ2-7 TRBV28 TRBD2 TGTGCCAGCAGTCTACTAGCGACGCGGGAGCAGTACTTC CASSLLATREQYF
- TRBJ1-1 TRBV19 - TGTGCCAGTAGTATAAGTGAAGGGCGCACTGAAGCTTTCTTT CASSISEGRTEAFF
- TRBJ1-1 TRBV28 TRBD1 TGTGCCAGCAGTTTATCCTCCAGGGGGCTTTCTGAAGCTTTCTTT CASSLSSRGLSEAFF
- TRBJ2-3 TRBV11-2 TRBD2 TGTGCCAGCAGCCCTCTAGCGGCACCAGATACGCAGTATTTT CASSPLAAPDTQYF
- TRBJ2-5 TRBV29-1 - TGCAGCGTTTTTACCGACAGTCCAGTAGAGACCCAGTACTTC CSVFTDSPVETQYF
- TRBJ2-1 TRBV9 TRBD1 TGTGCCAGCAGCGGGACAGGGTTAAGCTCCTACAATGAGCAGTTCTTC CASSGTGLSSYNEQFF